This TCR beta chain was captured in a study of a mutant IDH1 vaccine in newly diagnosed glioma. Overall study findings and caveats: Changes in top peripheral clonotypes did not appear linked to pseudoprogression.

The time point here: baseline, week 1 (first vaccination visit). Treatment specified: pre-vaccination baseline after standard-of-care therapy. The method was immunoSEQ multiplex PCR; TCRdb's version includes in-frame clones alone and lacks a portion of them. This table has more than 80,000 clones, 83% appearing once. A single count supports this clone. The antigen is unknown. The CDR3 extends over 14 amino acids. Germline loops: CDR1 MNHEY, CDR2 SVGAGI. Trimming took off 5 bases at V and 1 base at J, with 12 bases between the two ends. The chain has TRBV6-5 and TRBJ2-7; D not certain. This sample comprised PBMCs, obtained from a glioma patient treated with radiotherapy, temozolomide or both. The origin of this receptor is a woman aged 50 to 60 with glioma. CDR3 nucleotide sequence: TGTGCCAGCAGTGTCCGGGCCGCGTCCTACGAGCAGTACTTC. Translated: CASSVRAASYEQYF.